Below, 22 T cell receptor beta chains from the same sample are listed, as sequenced in a study of blood T cell repertoires in COVID-19. Profiling relied on immunoSEQ multiplex PCR, and the TCRdb table lists in-frame clones only, not all of them. The data show more than 95,000 clones, with 92% seen just once and around 2.1% held by the top ten. The sample comprised peripheral blood. The receptors stem from a man aged 50 or older with COVID-19, enrolled during active disease.

The chain recombines TRBV19 with TRBJ1-4, with D maybe TRBD1 (5 bases). From germline, CDR1 is LNHDA and CDR2 SQIVND (reference sequence). The CDR3 spans 14 residues. V lost 9 bases and J lost 1, with 12 bases in between. The CDR3 DNA is TGTGCCAGCAAAAGGGGTGGAACTAATGAAAAACTGTTTTTT. Its protein is CASKRGGTNEKLFF.

The chain is built from TRBV19 and TRBJ2-2, with D possibly TRBD2 on 6 matching bases. The germline V gene has CDR1 LNHDA and CDR2 SQIVND (reference sequence). This CDR3 comprises 14 residues. V lost 6 bases and J lost 2, with 10 bases in between. CDR3 sequence (DNA): TGTGCCAGTAGGGGCGGGACTAACACCGGGGAGCTGTTTTTT. Translation gives CASRGGTNTGELFF.

The CDR3 DNA reads as TGTGCCAGCAGTTCCGGTTCCTACGAGCAGTACTTC. This codes for CASSSGSYEQYF. This rearrangement joins TRBV12-3 or TRBV12-4 to TRBJ2-7, with D unclear. Trimming took 4 bases from V and 1 from J, leaving 5 bases between them. The CDR3 covers 12 residues.

The J gene is TRBJ2-7, the V gene TRBV28; 8 nucleotides agree with TRBD2. This CDR3 is 15 amino acids long. The trim removed 5 bases at V and 6 bases at J, leaving 12 bases unmatched. Germline CDR1 reads MDHEN; CDR2 reads SYDVKM. CDR3 nucleotide sequence: TGTGCCAGCAGTACCACCCGGGGGGGGGAGTCCGAGCAGTACTTC. This encodes CASSTTRGGESEQYF.

The chain couples TRBV27 to TRBJ2-6; D gene ambiguous. CDR1 is MNHEY and CDR2 is SMNVEV in the germline V gene (reference sequence). This CDR3 comprises 16 residues. Between the trimmed V and J ends, which lost 4 bases and 0 bases, there was a span of 10 bases. The CDR3 DNA is TGTGCCAGCAGTTCTACAGTCAGCTCTGGGGCCAACGTCCTGACTTTC. Residues: CASSSTVSSGANVLTF. The entire variable domain, with the rest obtained from reference TRBV27 and TRBJ2-6, is as follows: EAQVTQNPRYLITVTGKKLTVTCSQNMNHEYMSWYRQDPGLGLRQIYYSMNVEVTDKGDVPEGYKVSRKEKRNFPLILESPSPNQTSLYFCASSSTVSSGANVLTFGAGSRLTVL.

The chain links TRBV7-2 to TRBJ2-7; 10 bases match TRBD1. This CDR3 is built from 15 residues. V dropped 0 bases and J dropped 4; count of bases not matched to a gene: 3. CDR1 is SGHTA and CDR2 is FQGNSA in the germline V gene. The CDR3 reads CASSLARQGAYEQYF. CDR3 sequence (DNA): TGTGCCAGCAGCTTAGCTCGACAGGGGGCATACGAGCAGTACTTC.

The J gene is TRBJ2-1, the V gene TRBV4-1; TRBD2 matches 13 bases. V shed 5 bases, J shed 6 bases, and the junction held 4 bases outside the gene matches. The CDR3 spans 15 residues. Germline V gene lookup returns CDR1 MGHRA and CDR2 YSYEKL. The CDR3 protein is CASSKLAGGLNEQFF. DNA of the CDR3: TGCGCCAGCAGCAAACTAGCGGGAGGGCTCAATGAGCAGTTCTTC.

The chain combines TRBV27 with TRBJ1-1, with D tentatively TRBD1 (6 bases). The V gene's germline CDR1 is MNHEY and CDR2 SMNVEV (reference sequence). CDR3 length: 16 residues. V lost 8 bases to trimming and J lost 0 bases, with 19 bases between them. The CDR3 spells CASGPWTELMNTEAFF. In DNA, the CDR3 is TGTGCCAGCGGCCCTTGGACAGAACTCATGAACACTGAAGCTTTCTTT.

This clone was seen just once. The genes are TRBV7-3 and TRBJ2-3, with TRBD2 matching 12 bases. The CDR3 has 16 residues. The J segment lost 0 bases and the V segment lost 4 bases, leaving 2 bases of the junction unmatched. The germline V gene encodes CDR1 SGHTA and CDR2 FQGTGA. The chain's CDR3 is CASSSGLAGSTDTQYF. As DNA, the CDR3 is TGTGCCAGCAGCTCGGGACTAGCGGGCAGCACAGATACGCAGTATTTT.

The genes are TRBV5-1 and TRBJ1-2; TRBD1 aligns across 11 bases. In germline, CDR1 is SGHRS, CDR2 YFSETQ. The CDR3 covers 14 residues. Unmatched junction bases numbered 6, after V lost 4 bases and J lost 7 bases. The CDR3 spells CASSPGQGALGYTF. CDR3 in DNA: TGCGCCAGCAGCCCCGGACAGGGGGCTCTTGGCTACACCTTC.

The chain carries TRBV6-1 and TRBJ2-7, with unresolved D. The CDR3 covers 13 residues. CDR1 is MNHNS and CDR2 is SASEGT in the germline V gene. V lost 8 bases and J lost 0, with 11 bases in between. The CDR3 nucleotides are TGTGCCAGCGGTCTTGTCAGCTCCTACGAGCAGTACTTC. Translating gives CASGLVSSYEQYF.

The chain uses TRBV28 and TRBJ1-5, with 7 bases lining up with TRBD1. The V gene's germline CDR1 is MDHEN and CDR2 SYDVKM. After removal of 6 bases from V and 4 bases from J, the junction contained 3 bases not matched to a gene. The CDR3 has 13 amino acids. The CDR3 is CASRLTGNQPQHF. For the CDR3, the DNA is TGTGCCAGCAGACTGACAGGGAATCAGCCCCAGCATTTT. Based on the CDR3 plus reference TRBV28 and TRBJ1-5, the full variable domain is DVKVTQSSRYLVKRTGEKVFLECVQDMDHENMFWYRQDPGLGLRLIYFSYDVKMKEKGDIPEGYSVSREKKERFSLILESASTNQTSMYLCASRLTGNQPQHFGDGTRLSIL.

V usage is TRBV30 and J usage is TRBJ1-5; TRBD1 is a possible D gene (6 bases). This CDR3 contains 13 residues. V lost 3 bases and J 4 bases, leaving 10 bases between the germline ends. CDR1 and CDR2 from the germline V gene are GTSNPN and SVGIG (reference sequence). In DNA, the CDR3 is TGTGCCTGGAGGGACAGCCTTAATCAGCCCCAGCATTTT. Encoded protein: CAWRDSLNQPQHF.

The V call is TRBV15, the J call TRBJ2-3, with a weak D call TRBD1 (5 bases). The CDR3 is 15 amino acids. V was cut by 0 bases and J by 4 bases, with 11 bases left in between. CDR1 and CDR2 from the germline V gene are LNHNV and YYDKDF (reference sequence). This chain's CDR3 is CATSRDLGPADTQYF. In nucleotides, the CDR3 is TGTGCCACCAGCAGAGATTTGGGGCCGGCAGATACGCAGTATTTT.

This rearrangement joins TRBV11-2 to TRBJ1-4; no clear D gene. Trimming pared 0 bases from V and 7 bases from J, leaving 12 bases between. The germline V gene has CDR1 SGHAT and CDR2 FQNNGV. This CDR3 comprises 15 residues. In DNA, the CDR3 is TGTGCCAGCAGCTTAGATCGTGCCCGGGGTGAAAAACTGTTTTTT. Translating it yields CASSLDRARGEKLFF.

The V gene is TRBV3-1 (or the pseudogene TRBV3-2), the J gene TRBJ2-2; 8 nucleotides align to TRBD1. There are 16 residues in the CDR3. With V trimmed by 0 bases and J by 7 bases, 7 bases remained unmatched. Germline CDR1 is LGHDT and CDR2 is YNNKEL (reference sequence). In nucleotides, the CDR3 is TGTGCCAGCAGCCAAGATTTAGGACAGGGAAGCGGGGAGCTGTTTTTT. It specifies CASSQDLGQGSGELFF.

V is TRBV9 and J is TRBJ1-4, with 7 bases aligning to TRBD1. The CDR3 has 15 amino acids. Trimming removed 2 bases from V and 5 bases from J; junction bases left unmatched: 6. Germline CDR1 is SGDLS and CDR2 is YYNGEE. The CDR3 nucleotides are TGTGCCAGCAGCGTCTCCGGGACAGCCAATGAAAAACTGTTTTTT. It encodes CASSVSGTANEKLFF.

This clone was seen only a few times. This CDR3 reads CASSPGQGLNTIYF. CDR3 DNA: TGTGCCAGCAGCCCGGGACAGGGACTGAACACCATATATTTT. This rearrangement joins TRBV5-4 to TRBJ1-3, with 9 bases identical to TRBD1. Unmatched junction bases numbered 6, after V lost 4 bases and J lost 7 bases. Germline V lookup: CDR1 SGHNT, CDR2 YYREEE (reference sequence). The CDR3 length is 14 residues.

The rearrangement uses TRBV5-8 and TRBJ2-7, with TRBD2 matching 10 bases. J gave up 0 bases and V 4 bases, and 1 base lay outside the gene matches. In germline, CDR1 is SGHTS, CDR2 YDEGEE. There are 14 residues in the CDR3. CDR3 DNA sequence: TGTGCCAGCAGCGCTAGCGGGAGCTCCTACGAGCAGTACGTC. Translated, it gives CASSASGSSYEQYV.

The chain links TRBV7-2 to TRBJ2-7, with D hard to call. Trimming shortened V by 4 bases and J by 3 bases, and 4 bases separated the two germline ends. CDR3 length equals 11 residues. CDR1 and CDR2 from the germline V gene are SGHTA and FQGNSA. The CDR3 is CASSSLYEQYF. The CDR3 DNA reads TGTGCCAGCAGCTCCCTCTACGAGCAGTACTTC.

V usage is TRBV18 and J usage is TRBJ1-4; TRBD1 is a possible D gene (5 bases). The CDR3 covers 15 residues. From germline, CDR1 is KGHSH and CDR2 LQKENI. V was pared by 1 base and J by 0 bases, with 6 bases between. CDR3 region: CASSPQGTTNEKLFF. In DNA form, the CDR3 reads TGTGCCAGCTCACCACAGGGGACAACTAATGAAAAACTGTTTTTT.

The chain links TRBV12-2 to TRBJ2-5; the table names TRBD2, a call not compared with the DNA. TRBV12-2 is deemed a pseudogene. The CDR3 totals 15 residues. CDR3 DNA: TGTGCAAGTCGCCGTACTGGGAGGGCGGGGGAGACCCAGTACTTC. It translates to CASRRTGRAGETQYF.